Presented here are 4 T cell receptor beta chains from one specimen sequenced in a study of T cells in Graves' hyperthyroidism and ophthalmopathy. The CDR3 regions of TCR beta were amplified from RNA transcripts. TCR CDR3 regions were first amplified by RT-PCR with HTBI primers. Via MiXCR, TCRdb re-called the multiplex PCR reads, giving one row per CDR3 protein. This sample has 370,000 or so distinct CDR3 sequences, with approximately 13% found just once. Input material: blood. The receptors were gathered from a man aged 25-45 years with Graves' hyperthyroidism that later progressed to Graves' ophthalmopathy.

The chain combines TRBV18 with TRBJ1-3, with D unresolved. From germline, CDR1 is KGHSH and CDR2 LQKENI. This CDR3 is built from 16 residues. Trimming removed 0 bases at V and 0 bases at J, with 9 bases between. CDR3 in DNA: TGTGCCAGCTCACCACCTAACCATGACTCTGGAAACACCATATATTTT. This encodes CASSPPNHDSGNTIYF.

The chain couples TRBV5-1 to TRBJ1-6; a possible D gene is TRBD1 (6 bases). Trimming removed 7 bases at V and 5 bases at J, with 19 bases between. The CDR3 covers 16 residues. Germline lookup yields CDR1 SGHRS and CDR2 YFSETQ. CDR3 amino acids: CASGSGERSHNSPLHF. CDR3 in DNA: TGCGCCAGCGGATCAGGGGAAAGGTCCCATAATTCACCCCTCCACTTT. The entire variable domain, with the rest obtained from reference TRBV5-1 and TRBJ1-6, is as follows: KAGVTQTPRYLIKTRGQQVTLSCSPISGHRSVSWYQQTPGQGLQFLFEYFSETQRNKGNFPGRFSGRQFSNSRSEMNVSTLELGDSALYLCASGSGERSHNSPLHFGNGTRLTVT.

This clonotype has more than one count but fewer than ten. This chain connects TRBV24-1 to TRBJ2-1; 13 nucleotides agree with TRBD2. Trimming removed 6 bases from V and 0 bases from J; junction bases left unmatched: 10. The CDR3 loop spans 19 amino acids. In germline, CDR1 is KGHDR, CDR2 SFDVKD. The CDR3 DNA sequence: TGTGCCACCAGTCCCGGGACTAGCGGGGCCCTTTTCTCCTACAATGAGCAGTTCTTC. Protein: CATSPGTSGALFSYNEQFF.

J is TRBJ2-5 and V is TRBV7-9; TRBD2 is a possible D gene (5 bases). Between the trimmed V and J ends, which lost 5 bases and 2 bases, there was a span of 12 bases. Germline V lookup: CDR1 SEHNR, CDR2 FQNEAQ (reference sequence). The CDR3 spans 14 residues. CDR3: CASSRRGIQETQYF. The CDR3 bases are TGTGCCAGCAGCCGTAGAGGGATACAAGAGACCCAGTACTTC. The whole variable domain, filled in from reference TRBV7-9 and TRBJ2-5, reads DTGVSQNPRHKITKRGQNVTFRCDPISEHNRLYWYRQTLGQGPEFLTYFQNEAQLEKSRLLSDRFSAERPKGSFSTLEIQRTEQGDSAMYLCASSRRGIQETQYFGPGTRLLVL.